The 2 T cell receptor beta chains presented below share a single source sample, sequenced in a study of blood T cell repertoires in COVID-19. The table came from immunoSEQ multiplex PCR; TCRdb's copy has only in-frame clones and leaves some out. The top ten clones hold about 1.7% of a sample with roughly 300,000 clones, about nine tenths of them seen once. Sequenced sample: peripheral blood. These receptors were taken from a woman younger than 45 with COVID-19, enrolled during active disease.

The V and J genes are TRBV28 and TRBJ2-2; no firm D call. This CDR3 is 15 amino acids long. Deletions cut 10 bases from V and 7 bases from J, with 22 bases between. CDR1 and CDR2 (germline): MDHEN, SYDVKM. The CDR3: CATRPEIVTNGELFF. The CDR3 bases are TGTGCCACCAGACCCGAAATAGTAACGAACGGGGAGCTGTTTTTT.

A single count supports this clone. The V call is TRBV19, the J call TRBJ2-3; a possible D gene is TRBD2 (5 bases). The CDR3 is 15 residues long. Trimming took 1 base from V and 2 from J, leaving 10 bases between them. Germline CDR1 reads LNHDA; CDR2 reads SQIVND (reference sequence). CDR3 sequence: CASSIVERDTDTQYF. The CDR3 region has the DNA TGTGCCAGTAGTATAGTAGAGAGGGACACAGATACGCAGTATTTT.